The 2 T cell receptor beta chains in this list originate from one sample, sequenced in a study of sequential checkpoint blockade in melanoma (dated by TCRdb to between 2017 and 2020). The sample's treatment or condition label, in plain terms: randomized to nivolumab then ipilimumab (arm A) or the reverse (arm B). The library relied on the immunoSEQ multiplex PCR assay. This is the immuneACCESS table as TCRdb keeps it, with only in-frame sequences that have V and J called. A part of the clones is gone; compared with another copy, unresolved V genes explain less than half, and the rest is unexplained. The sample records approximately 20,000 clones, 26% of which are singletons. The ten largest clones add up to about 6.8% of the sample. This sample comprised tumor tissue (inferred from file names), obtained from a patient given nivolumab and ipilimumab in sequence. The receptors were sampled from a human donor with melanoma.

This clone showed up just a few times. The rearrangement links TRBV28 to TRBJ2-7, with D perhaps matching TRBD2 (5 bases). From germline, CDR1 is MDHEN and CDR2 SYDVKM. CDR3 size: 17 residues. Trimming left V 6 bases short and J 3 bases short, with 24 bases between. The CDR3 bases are TGTGCCAGCAGCCCCCGTTTACTGGGGAGACTAAGCTACGAGCAGTACTTC. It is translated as CASSPRLLGRLSYEQYF.

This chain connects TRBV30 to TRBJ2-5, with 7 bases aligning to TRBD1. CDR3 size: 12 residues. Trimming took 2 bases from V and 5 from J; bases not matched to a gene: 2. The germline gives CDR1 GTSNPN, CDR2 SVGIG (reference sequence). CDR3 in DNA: TGTGCCTGGAGTTTCAGGGGGGAGACCCAGTACTTC. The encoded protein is CAWSFRGETQYF.